Shown below are 10 T cell receptor beta chains from a single sample sequenced in a study of quantifying T cell responses using KT2 cells. On the study more broadly: Reverse transcription used primers in the TCR alpha and beta constant regions.

Each cDNA got a UMI-containing oligo ligated at its 3' end. The first PCR ran around 4 cycles with an equimolar RC1.1 and RC1.2 beta primer mix. One entry per CDR3 protein results from TCRdb running MiXCR on the UMI-ligation and nested PCR reads. Among about 30,000 distinct CDR3 sequences listed, approximately 7% were seen once. Sequencing used PBMCs spiked with cells of the T cell clone KT2. The receptors originated from a human donor.

The chain uses TRBV5-6 and TRBJ2-5, with 8 bases that match TRBD1. The CDR3 is made up of 15 amino acids. V lost 0 bases and J lost 0; bases outside the gene matches: 1. Germline V gives CDR1 SGHDT, CDR2 YYEEEE. CDR3 loop: CASSLGQGYQETQYF. The CDR3 DNA reads as TGTGCCAGCAGCTTGGGACAGGGGTACCAAGAGACCCAGTACTTC.

This clonotype was observed at least ten times. This chain joins TRBV19 and TRBJ2-5; D is unclear. The V gene lost 1 base and the J gene lost 7 bases, with 10 bases spanning the gap. The germline gives CDR1 LNHDA, CDR2 SQIVND (reference sequence). This CDR3 is built from 13 residues. The chain's CDR3 is CASSIGTRGTQYF. The CDR3 region has the DNA TGTGCCAGTAGTATAGGCACCCGCGGGACCCAGTACTTC.

This clonotype showed up many times. The rearrangement joins TRBV20-1 to TRBJ2-3, with 9 positions matching TRBD2. Trimming at V came to 3 bases and at J to 2 bases, leaving 6 bases not matched to a gene. This CDR3 is 15 amino acids long. The V gene's germline CDR1 is DFQATT and CDR2 SNEGSKA (reference sequence). CDR3 amino acids: CSASQSGGTTDTQYF. CDR3 nucleotides: TGCAGTGCTAGCCAGAGCGGGGGGACCACAGATACGCAGTATTTT.

The chain uses TRBV11-2 and TRBJ2-1, with TRBD2 matching over 10 bases. The germline V gene has CDR1 SGHAT and CDR2 FQNNGV. V shed 4 bases and J 3 bases; nucleotides not matched to a gene: 6. The CDR3 totals 16 residues. The CDR3 DNA sequence: TGTGCCAGCAGCTCCGATAGCGGGGGGCTCTACAATGAGCAGTTCTTC. This sequence encodes CASSSDSGGLYNEQFF.

This clonotype has ten or more counts. The chain employs TRBV7-9 and TRBJ1-1, with 7 bases lining up with TRBD1. The CDR3 consists of 12 residues. The J segment lost 7 bases and the V segment lost 3 bases, leaving 2 bases of the junction unmatched. CDR1 SEHNR and CDR2 FQNEAQ come from the germline V gene (reference sequence). The CDR3 region is CASSFRTGEAFF. In DNA form, the CDR3 reads TGTGCCAGCAGCTTTCGGACAGGTGAAGCTTTCTTT.

The rearrangement joins TRBV7-3 to TRBJ2-6; 7 positions agree with TRBD1. Trimming cost V 5 bases and J 4 bases; bases outside gene matches: 8. The CDR3 runs to 16 residues. CDR1 is SGHTA, CDR2 FQGTGA, per germline. The CDR3 DNA follows: TGTGCCAGCAGCCGGACAGGAACCCCAGGGGCCAACGTCCTGACTTTC. Translated, it gives CASSRTGTPGANVLTF.

This clonotype has a count of ten or more. The CDR3 here is CSARGGRQVINYGYTF. The CDR3 DNA reads TGCAGTGCTAGAGGGGGGAGGCAGGTCATAAACTATGGCTACACCTTC. The V and J genes are TRBV20-1 and TRBJ1-2, with D perhaps matching TRBD1 (5 bases). The CDR3 sequence is 16 residues long. V gave up 1 base and J gave up 2 bases, with 17 bases separating them. The germline CDR1 and CDR2 sequences are DFQATT and SNEGSKA (reference sequence).

J is TRBJ1-5 and V is TRBV28; the D gene is possibly TRBD1 (5 bases). This CDR3 has 15 residues. The ends were cut back, 8 bases at V and 3 bases at J, with 17 bases in the middle. The V gene's germline CDR1 is MDHEN and CDR2 SYDVKM. CDR3 coding DNA: TGTGCCAGCGAGTGGCAGGGAGCTAACAATCAGCCCCAGCATTTT. This translates into CASEWQGANNQPQHF.

Worth noting for this clonotype: A much larger clone sits a single nucleotide away, making a read error possible. This rearrangement joins TRBV12-3 or TRBV12-4 to TRBJ1-1; D not resolved. This CDR3 region has 16 residues. The germline V and J ends were trimmed by 4 bases and 1 base, with 16 bases remaining between them. Here the CDR3 DNA reads TGTGCCAGCAGTTCAACCGGTCCTCCCGGGAACACTGAAGCTTTCTTT. The encoded protein is CASSSTGPPGNTEAFF.

The sample holds many counts of this clonotype. The chain carries TRBV6-5 and TRBJ1-1; D unresolved. V lost 0 bases to trimming and J lost 3 bases, with 14 bases between them. The CDR3 is made up of 16 amino acids. Germline V CDR1 and CDR2: MNHEY, SVGAGI. The CDR3 nucleotides are TGTGCCAGCAGTTACTCGAAGTTTCGGGTGGACACTGAAGCTTTCTTT. The encoded protein is CASSYSKFRVDTEAFF.